Listed below are T cell receptor beta chains from one sample, sequenced in a study of post-analysis software for immune sequencing data. In TCRdb, the PCR reads were re-called with MiXCR into one record per CDR3 protein. Among some 240,000 distinct CDR3 sequences listed, 36% were seen once. The sequenced sample was blood. The receptors originated from a girl aged 5-17 years with multiple sclerosis. CDR3s include the opening cysteine and the closing phenylalanine or tryptophan. Each record gives: D gene, clone size, J gene, V gene, CDR3 protein, CDR3 DNA. A D gene is named only where the DNA matches it firmly. Clone size is shown for a subset of rows, as once, few, many or a class of expanded clone.

.	.	TRBJ1-4	TRBV10-3	CAISELGVNEKLFF	TGTGCCATCAGTGAACTCGGGGTTAATGAAAAACTGTTTTTT
.	few	TRBJ2-3	TRBV12-3/TRBV12-4	CASSPTGLSTDTQYF	TGTGCCAGCAGCCCGACAGGCTTGAGCACAGATACGCAGTATTTT
.	.	TRBJ2-7	TRBV6-6	CASSYSIFSDRVYEQYF	TGTGCCAGCAGTTACTCGATATTCAGTGACAGAGTATACGAGCAGTACTTC
TRBD2	.	TRBJ2-1	TRBV14	CASSLGAGGTYNEQFF	TGTGCCAGCAGCCTTGGGGCGGGAGGTACCTACAATGAGCAGTTCTTC
.	many	TRBJ1-5	TRBV7-2	CASSPAGTVRYQPQHF	TGTGCCAGCAGCCCAGCTGGCACAGTTCGGTATCAGCCCCAGCATTTT
.	many	TRBJ2-1	TRBV6-5	CASSPWLPTYNEQFF	TGTGCCAGCAGTCCTTGGCTTCCTACCTACAATGAGCAGTTCTTC
TRBD1	many	TRBJ2-1	TRBV11-2	CASSPLPRQGFNNEQFF	TGTGCCAGCAGCCCACTCCCGAGACAGGGGTTTAACAATGAGCAGTTCTTC
.	.	TRBJ2-3	TRBV15	CATSIPTDTQYF	TGTGCCACCAGCATACCTACAGATACGCAGTATTTT
.	.	TRBJ2-1	TRBV5-1	CASSLEGSIQFF	TGCGCCAGCAGCTTGGAGGGTAGTATTCAGTTCTTC
.	.	TRBJ1-1	TRBV4-1	CASSQESGRNTEAFF	TGCGCCAGCAGCCAAGAGTCAGGGAGGAACACTGAAGCTTTCTTT
.	.	TRBJ2-7	TRBV28	CASRAPTGGRYEQYF	TGTGCCAGCAGGGCTCCAACCGGGGGTCGCTACGAGCAGTACTTC
.	many	TRBJ1-2	TRBV7-2	CASSLRGEFYGYTF	TGTGCCAGCAGCTTACGGGGGGAATTCTATGGCTACACCTTC
.	many	TRBJ2-6	TRBV20-1	CSASFPGTGANVLTF	TGCAGTGCTAGCTTTCCGGGTACTGGGGCCAACGTCCTGACTTTC
TRBD1	many	TRBJ1-1	TRBV7-2	CASSLAPGGDLREAFF	TGTGCCAGCAGCTTAGCGCCAGGGGGTGATCTACGTGAAGCTTTCTTT
.	many	TRBJ1-1	TRBV6-6	CASTEERTEAFF	TGTGCCAGCACCGAGGAACGGACTGAAGCTTTCTTT
.	.	TRBJ2-6	TRBV20-1	CSGFRGSGSGANVLTF	TGCAGTGGGTTCAGGGGAAGCGGCTCTGGGGCCAACGTCCTGACTTTC
TRBD1	.	TRBJ1-1	TRBV5-5	CASSRTGISEAFF	TGTGCCAGCAGTCGGACAGGGATCTCTGAAGCTTTCTTT
.	.	TRBJ1-5	TRBV12-3/TRBV12-4	CASRATGYLPQHF	TGTGCCAGCAGGGCAACAGGGTATCTGCCCCAGCATTTT
.	.	TRBJ1-2	TRBV20-1	CSARDGALPTPLANCGYTF	TGCAGTGCTAGAGATGGGGCCCTACCCACACCGCTAGCTAACTGTGGCTACACCTTC
TRBD2	many	TRBJ2-1	TRBV5-1	CASQREGSSYNEQFF	TGCGCCAGCCAGCGGGAGGGTAGCTCCTACAATGAGCAGTTCTTC
.	.	TRBJ2-1	TRBV3-1	CAGNGTRGSYNEQFF	TGTGCCGGCAACGGGACTCGGGGCTCCTACAATGAGCAGTTCTTC
TRBD2	.	TRBJ2-7	TRBV10-3	CAISDVTSGRRVYEQYF	TGTGCCATCAGTGATGTCACTAGCGGGAGGCGGGTCTACGAGCAGTACTTC
.	many	TRBJ2-5	TRBV12-3/TRBV12-4	CASSLEGKKETQYF	TGTGCCAGCAGTTTAGAGGGGAAAAAAGAGACCCAGTACTTC
.	.	TRBJ1-4	TRBV14	CASSPGRWANEKLFF	TGTGCCAGCAGCCCGGGGCGGTGGGCTAATGAAAAACTGTTTTTT
TRBD1	many	TRBJ2-2	TRBV15	CATSRDPGGRTGELFF	TGTGCCACCAGCAGAGATCCAGGGGGAAGGACCGGGGAGCTGTTTTTT
TRBD2	many	TRBJ2-1	TRBV4-1	CASSNGLAGNREQFF	TGCGCCAGCAGCAACGGACTAGCGGGCAACAGAGAGCAGTTCTTC
.	many	TRBJ2-1	TRBV15	CATSRAGGSSYNEQFF	TGTGCCACCAGCAGAGCGGGTGGGAGCTCCTACAATGAGCAGTTCTTC
TRBD1	many	TRBJ1-2	TRBV29-1	CSAFWQGARGYTF	TGCAGCGCGTTCTGGCAGGGGGCAAGGGGCTACACCTTC
.	.	TRBJ2-2	TRBV10-1	CASSESRLGYTGELFF	TGCGCCAGCAGTGAGTCCAGACTAGGGTACACCGGGGAGCTGTTTTTT
.	once	TRBJ2-7	TRBV7-9	CASSLVDDFDEQYF	TGTGCCAGCAGCTTAGTGGACGACTTCGACGAGCAGTACTTC
TRBD1	.	TRBJ2-1	TRBV12-3/TRBV12-4	CASTRGTGDEQFF	TGTGCCAGCACCAGGGGGACAGGGGATGAGCAGTTCTTC
.	.	TRBJ2-2	TRBV7-9	CASSPWGDTGELFF	TGTGCCAGCAGCCCTTGGGGGGACACCGGGGAGCTGTTTTTT
.	many	TRBJ2-2	TRBV4-1	CASSQGANTGELFF	TGCGCCAGCAGCCAAGGGGCTAACACCGGGGAGCTGTTTTTT
.	.	TRBJ2-1	TRBV6-5	CASSYGLDPYNEQFF	TGTGCCAGTAGTTACGGGCTAGACCCCTACAATGAGCAGTTCTTC
TRBD1	.	TRBJ2-4	TRBV20-1	CSARATTGGLAIQYF	TGCAGTGCTAGAGCTACCACAGGGGGTTTGGCCATTCAGTACTTC
.	.	TRBJ2-5	TRBV6-6	CASRRPGVGETQYF	TGTGCCAGCAGACGGCCGGGGGTGGGAGAGACCCAGTACTTC
.	.	TRBJ2-3	TRBV12-3/TRBV12-4	CASTPLARADTQYF	TGTGCCAGCACGCCGCTAGCGAGGGCAGATACGCAGTATTTC
.	.	TRBJ1-3	TRBV5-1	CASSSAGDSGNTIYF	TGCGCCAGCAGCTCGGCCGGCGACTCTGGAAACACCATATATTTT
.	many	TRBJ2-3	TRBV29-1	CSVLLGDTQYF	TGCAGCGTTTTGCTTGGCGATACGCAGTATTTT
TRBD2	many	TRBJ2-5	TRBV6-2/TRBV6-3	CASRTSGQETQYF	TGTGCCAGCAGGACTAGCGGGCAAGAGACCCAGTACTTC
.	.	TRBJ2-3	TRBV5-1	CASTLGTQTDTQYF	TGCGCCAGCACCCTGGGGACTCAAACAGATACGCAGTATTTT
.	many	TRBJ2-5	TRBV14	CASSQEVRGPMAQYF	TGTGCCAGCAGCCAAGAGGTCCGGGGCCCGATGGCCCAGTACTTC
.	many	TRBJ1-1	TRBV4-1	CASSQGPGNTEAFF	TGCGCCAGCAGCCAAGGCCCTGGCAACACTGAAGCTTTCTTT
TRBD2	.	TRBJ2-2	TRBV20-1	CSARLAGGRTEELFF	TGCAGTGCTAGATTAGCGGGGGGGCGTACCGAGGAGCTGTTTTTT
.	.	TRBJ2-7	TRBV29-1	CSVGGDEQYF	TGCAGCGTTGGCGGGGACGAGCAGTACTTC
.	once	TRBJ1-2	TRBV7-9	CASSLGTGPLAHGYTF	TGTGCCAGCAGCTTAGGGACTGGCCCCCTAGCCCATGGCTACACCTTC
.	many	TRBJ2-3	TRBV2	CASSVEEDTDTQYF	TGTGCCAGCAGTGTGGAAGAGGACACAGATACGCAGTATTTT
.	.	TRBJ2-2	TRBV7-2	CPSSLAGQTTGELFF	TGTCCCAGCAGCTTAGCCGGGCAAACAACCGGGGAGCTGTTTTTT
.	.	TRBJ2-1	TRBV6-1	CASSEADGFNERFF	TGTGCCAGCAGTGAAGCGGACGGATTTAATGAGCGGTTCTTC
TRBD1	.	TRBJ2-7	TRBV7-3	CASSLRGGLSYNEQYF	TGTGCCAGCAGCTTAAGAGGGGGCCTCTCCTACAATGAGCAGTACTTC
.	many	TRBJ2-6	TRBV6-2/TRBV6-3	CASSHSGANVLTF	TGTGCCAGCAGCCACTCTGGGGCCAACGTCCTGACTTTC
TRBD1	.	TRBJ1-5	TRBV20-1	CSARTGGSQPQHF	TGCAGTGCTCGGACAGGAGGCAGTCAGCCCCAGCATTTT
TRBD2	many	TRBJ2-1	TRBV20-1	CSARDPAGGLSYNEQFF	TGCAGTGCTAGAGATCCAGCGGGAGGCCTCTCTTACAATGAGCAGTTCTTC
.	.	TRBJ1-1	TRBV20-1	CSAKRTNPPAFF	TGCAGTGCTAAAAGGACAAATCCCCCCGCTTTCTTT
TRBD1	few	TRBJ2-1	TRBV20-1	CSATWDRGHNEQFF	TGCAGTGCTACCTGGGACAGGGGACACAATGAGCAGTTCTTC